This T cell receptor (beta chain) derives from a study of T cell responses to AZD1222 COVID-19 vaccine (dated by TCRdb to about 2021). Turning to the overall study: A total of under 250 trial participants underwent TCR sequencing, of whom 200 to 220 had received two doses of AZD1222 and some 25 had received two doses of the MenACWY control vaccine. Enrollment into the trials was organized by age into subgroups of 18-55, 56-69 and 70-plus years, and those subgroups contained approximately 160, 26 and 62 TCR-sequenced participants, respectively. The investigation overall reported the following: After two AZD1222 doses, spike-specific TCR breadth and depth were significantly higher than at day 0 and than in MenACWY recipients. Nearly half of unique spike-specific TCRs reportedly recognized epitopes outside regions mutated in the B.1.351 and B.1.1.7 variants. The 56-69-year group was small, and its depth increase did not reach significance, likely because of low power. Only five or six AZD1222 recipients were SARS-CoV-2 seropositive at baseline, limiting conclusions about previously exposed vaccinees. Participants were mostly white British, with more females than males. The authors suggested clonal diversity may have been underestimated. The vaccine-associated CD4 TCRs covered the entire spike protein, and the dominant responses fell in regions 160-218 and 743-854. Because no day 14 peak-response samples were available, the repertoires could be characterized only after the peak T cell response.

The CDR3 regions of human TCRbeta chains were analyzed by immunosequencing. In the authors' own workflow: Repertoire TCRs were checked for matches against a reference library of SARS-CoV-2-specific TCRs that had been generated using the MIRA antigen-specificity platform. Breadth was defined as the fraction of unique TCRs that were SARS-CoV-2-associated. Depth was defined as the fraction of total T cells that were SARS-CoV-2-associated. Using the MIRA data, each spike-specific TCR was assigned both to the spike region to which the TCR was reactive and to a CD4 or CD8 class. Log10-transformed breadth and depth values were compared by one-way ANOVA with Sidak's multiple comparisons tests. The table was pulled from immuneACCESS by TCRdb, which kept in-frame rearrangements only. Such tables lose some clones; where checked, under half of the loss comes from unresolved V genes, and the rest has no known cause. The D gene and trimming were derived from the DNA, and the V and J assignments and clone size from that table. The sample table holds more than 150,000 clones, of which roughly 94% were seen once. The ten largest make up roughly 1.7% of the sample.

With respect to this clone: Its antigen target is currently unknown. No much larger clone is present one base from it, and per-base qualities are unavailable.

From the cysteine through the phenylalanine, the CDR3 covers 16 amino acids. The DNA shown is the 48-base CDR3, in frame from base 1. The germline V gene provides CDR1 KGHSH and CDR2 LQKENI. Trimming takes 1 base from V and 9 bases from J, and the germline ends sit 18 bases apart. Taken with the paper, the label for time point translates to: about 28 days (+/-7) after the second vaccine dose. AZD1222 recipients whose second dose came at about 4 weeks and those whose second dose came at about 12 weeks were combined into one group, since spike-specific TCR depth and breadth did not differ between the two schedules. Vaccinee samples came from UK trials COV001 and COV002, including a single-blind randomized controlled phase 2/3 trial of AZD1222 (ChAdOx1 nCoV-19) in healthy adults. For TCRbeta chain sequencing, PBMC samples from trial participants were taken at day 0 and at day 28 after the second dose.

Here the chain combines TRBV18 and TRBJ1-4; there is no confident call for the D gene. This receptor was taken from an adult who received the AZD1222 COVID-19 vaccine. The sample here was peripheral blood, taken 28 days after the second AZD1222 dose. The CDR3 here reads CASSPQREISAQKLFF. The DNA sequence is as follows: TGTGCCAGCTCACCACAGCGCGAGATCTCGGCGCAAAAACTGTTTTTT.